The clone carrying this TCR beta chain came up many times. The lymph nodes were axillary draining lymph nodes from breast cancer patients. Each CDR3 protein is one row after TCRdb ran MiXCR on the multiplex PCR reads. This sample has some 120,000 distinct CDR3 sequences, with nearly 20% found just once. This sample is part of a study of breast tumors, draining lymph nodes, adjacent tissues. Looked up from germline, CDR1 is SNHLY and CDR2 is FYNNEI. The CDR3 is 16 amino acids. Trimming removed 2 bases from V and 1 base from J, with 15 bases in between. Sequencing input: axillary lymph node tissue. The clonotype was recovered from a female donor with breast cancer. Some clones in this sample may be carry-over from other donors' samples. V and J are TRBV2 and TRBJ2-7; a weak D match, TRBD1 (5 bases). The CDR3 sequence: CASSESMGRRSYEQYF. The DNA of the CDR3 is TGTGCCAGCAGTGAAAGTATGGGGCGCAGGTCCTACGAGCAGTACTTC.